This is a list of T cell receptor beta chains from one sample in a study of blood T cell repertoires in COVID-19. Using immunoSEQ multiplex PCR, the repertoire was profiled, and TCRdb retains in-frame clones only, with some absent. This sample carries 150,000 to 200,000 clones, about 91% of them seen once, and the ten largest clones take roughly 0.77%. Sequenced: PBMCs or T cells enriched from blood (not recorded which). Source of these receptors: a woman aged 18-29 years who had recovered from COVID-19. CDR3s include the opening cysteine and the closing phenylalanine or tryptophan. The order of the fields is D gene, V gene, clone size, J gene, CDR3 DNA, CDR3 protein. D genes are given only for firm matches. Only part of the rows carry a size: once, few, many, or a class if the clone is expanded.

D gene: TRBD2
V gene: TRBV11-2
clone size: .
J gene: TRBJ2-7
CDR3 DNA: TGTGCCAGCAGCCGCGGGAGAATCGCCTACGAGCAGTACTTC
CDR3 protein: CASSRGRIAYEQYF

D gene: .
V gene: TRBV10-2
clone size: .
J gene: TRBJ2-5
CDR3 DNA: TGCGCCAGCAGTGATTCGCAGGTCGGAGAGACCCAGTACTTC
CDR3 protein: CASSDSQVGETQYF

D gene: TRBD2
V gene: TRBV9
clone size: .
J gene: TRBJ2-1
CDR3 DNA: TGTGCCAGCAGGGGACTGGGCGGGAGCGCAAATGAGCAGTTCTTC
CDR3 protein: CASRGLGGSANEQFF

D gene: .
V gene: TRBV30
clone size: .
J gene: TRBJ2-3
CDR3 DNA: TGTGCCTGCGGCACAGATACGCAGTATTTT
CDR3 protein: CACGTDTQYF

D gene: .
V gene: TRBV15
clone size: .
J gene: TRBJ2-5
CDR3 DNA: TGTGCCACCAGCATCGGAGGGGATGCGGAGACCCAGTACTTC
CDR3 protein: CATSIGGDAETQYF

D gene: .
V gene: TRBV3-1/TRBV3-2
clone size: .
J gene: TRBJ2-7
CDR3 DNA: TGTGCCAGCAGCCAAGATTTAGTGGCTAGCGAGCAGTACTTC
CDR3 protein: CASSQDLVASEQYF

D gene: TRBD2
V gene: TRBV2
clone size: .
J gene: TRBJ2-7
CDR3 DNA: TGTGCCAGCAGTCGGACTAGCGGGCGCACCTACGAGCAGTACTTC
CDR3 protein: CASSRTSGRTYEQYF

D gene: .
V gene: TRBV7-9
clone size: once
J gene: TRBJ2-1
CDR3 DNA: TGTGCCAGCAGTCAAATAGGGGATGAGCAGTTCTTC
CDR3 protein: CASSQIGDEQFF

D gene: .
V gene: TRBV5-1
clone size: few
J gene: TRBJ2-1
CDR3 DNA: TGCGCCAGCAGCTTGGGACTAGAAAGGAGCGGGTACAATGAGCAGTTCTTC
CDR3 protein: CASSLGLERSGYNEQFF

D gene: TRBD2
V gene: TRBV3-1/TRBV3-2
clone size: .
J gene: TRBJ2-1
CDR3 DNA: TGTGCCAGTAGCGGGCCCTACAATGAGCAGTTCTTC
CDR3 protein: CASSGPYNEQFF

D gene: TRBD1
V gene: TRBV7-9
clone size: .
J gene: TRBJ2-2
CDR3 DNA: TGTGCCAGCGGACAGGTGGGGAACACCGGGGAGCTGTTTTTT
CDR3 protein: CASGQVGNTGELFF

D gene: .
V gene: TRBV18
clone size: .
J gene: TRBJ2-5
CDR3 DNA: TGTGCCAGCTCCCCATCCCCCGGAGAGACCCAGTACTTC
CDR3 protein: CASSPSPGETQYF

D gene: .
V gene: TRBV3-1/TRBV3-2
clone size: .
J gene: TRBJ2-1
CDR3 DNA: TGTGCCAGCAGCCAAGATATCCTAGGTGGCAATGAGCAGTTCTTC
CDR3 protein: CASSQDILGGNEQFF

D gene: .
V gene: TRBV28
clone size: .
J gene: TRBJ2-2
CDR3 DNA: TGTGCCAGCAGTTTAACCGGGACAAAGTTTAGATCCGGGGAGCTGTTTTTT
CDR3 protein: CASSLTGTKFRSGELFF

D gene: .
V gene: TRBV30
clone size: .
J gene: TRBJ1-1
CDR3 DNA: TGTGCCTGGAGCGGGGGGAGCACTGAAGCTTTCTTT
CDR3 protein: CAWSGGSTEAFF

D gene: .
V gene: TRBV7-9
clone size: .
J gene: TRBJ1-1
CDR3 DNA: TGTGCCAGCAGCTCCTACGACAGGTGGGCTTTCTTT
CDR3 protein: CASSSYDRWAFF

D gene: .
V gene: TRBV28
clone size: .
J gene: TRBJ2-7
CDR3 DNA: TGTGCCAGCCGGGGTCCGTACGAGCAGTACTTC
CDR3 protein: CASRGPYEQYF

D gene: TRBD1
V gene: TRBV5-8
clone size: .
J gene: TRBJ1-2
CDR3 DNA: TGTGCCAGCAGCTCGACAGGGGAGGTTGGCTACACCTTC
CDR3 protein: CASSSTGEVGYTF

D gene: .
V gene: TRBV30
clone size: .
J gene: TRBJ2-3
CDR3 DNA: TGTGCCTGGAGCCCAAGAAGAAGTGGGGGGGCGGGCACAGATACGCAGTATTTT
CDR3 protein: CAWSPRRSGGAGTDTQYF

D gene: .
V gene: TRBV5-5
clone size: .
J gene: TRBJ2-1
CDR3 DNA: TGTGCCAGCAGCTCAGGACACAGCTCCTACAATGAGCAGTTCTTC
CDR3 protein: CASSSGHSSYNEQFF

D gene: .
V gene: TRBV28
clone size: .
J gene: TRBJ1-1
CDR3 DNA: TGTGCCAGCATCGAAGGACAGAGAGAAGCTTTCTTT
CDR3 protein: CASIEGQREAFF

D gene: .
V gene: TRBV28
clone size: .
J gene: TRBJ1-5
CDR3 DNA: TGTGCCAGCTTTAGTAACCTAAATCAGCCCCAGCATTTT
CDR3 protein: CASFSNLNQPQHF

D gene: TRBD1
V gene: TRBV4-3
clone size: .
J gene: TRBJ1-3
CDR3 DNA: TGCGCCAGCAGCCAGGACAGGGTATCTGGAAACACCATATATTTT
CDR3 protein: CASSQDRVSGNTIYF

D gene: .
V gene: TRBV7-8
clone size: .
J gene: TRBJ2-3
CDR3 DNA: TGTGCCAGCAGCCTTTCACAGCGCGGGGTACTCGATACGCAGTATTTT
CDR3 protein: CASSLSQRGVLDTQYF

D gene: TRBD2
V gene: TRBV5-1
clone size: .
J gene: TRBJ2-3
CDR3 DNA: TGCGCCATCCCTCGACTAGCGGAACCATTCACAGATACGCAGTATTTT
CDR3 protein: CAIPRLAEPFTDTQYF

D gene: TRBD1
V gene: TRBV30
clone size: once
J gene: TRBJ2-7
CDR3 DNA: TGTGCCTGGAGCCGGGACAGATCCTACGAGCAGTACTTC
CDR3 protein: CAWSRDRSYEQYF

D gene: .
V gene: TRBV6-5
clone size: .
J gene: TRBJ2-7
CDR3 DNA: TGTGCCAGCACCAAGACAGGAAAAGCCTACGAGCAGTACTTC
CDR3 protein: CASTKTGKAYEQYF

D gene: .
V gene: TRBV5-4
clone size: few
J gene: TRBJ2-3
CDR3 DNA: TGTGCCAGCCGAGGGTTTAGCACAGATACGCAGTATTTT
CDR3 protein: CASRGFSTDTQYF

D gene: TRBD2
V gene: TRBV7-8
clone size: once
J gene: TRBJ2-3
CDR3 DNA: TGTGCCAGCACGGGGACTAGCGGATTCACAGATACGCAGTATTTT
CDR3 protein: CASTGTSGFTDTQYF

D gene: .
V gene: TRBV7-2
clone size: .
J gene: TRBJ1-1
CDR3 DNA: TGTGCCAGCAGCCCGGGCTGGGGCCTGAACACTGAAGCTTTCTTT
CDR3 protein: CASSPGWGLNTEAFF

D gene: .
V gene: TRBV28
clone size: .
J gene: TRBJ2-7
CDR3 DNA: TGTGCCAGCAGGGAAGGGGGTACCTACGAGCAGTACTTC
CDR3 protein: CASREGGTYEQYF

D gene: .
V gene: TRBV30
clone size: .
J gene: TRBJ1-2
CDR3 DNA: TGTGCCTGGCGGGGGGAGGGGGGCCCTTACTATGGCTACACCTTC
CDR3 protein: CAWRGEGGPYYGYTF

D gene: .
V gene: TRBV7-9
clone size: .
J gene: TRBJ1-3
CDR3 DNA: TGTGCCAGCAGTGGGCTTCCACTTATCCTCTCTGGAAACACCATATATTTT
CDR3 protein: CASSGLPLILSGNTIYF

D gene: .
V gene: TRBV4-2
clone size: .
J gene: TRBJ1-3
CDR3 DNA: TGTGCCAGCAGCCAAGAAGCCGGCTCTGGAAACACCATATATTTT
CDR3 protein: CASSQEAGSGNTIYF

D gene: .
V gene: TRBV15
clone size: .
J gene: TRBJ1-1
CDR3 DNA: TGTGCCACCAGCAGAGCACAGGGTATGAACACTGAAGCTTTCTTT
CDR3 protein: CATSRAQGMNTEAFF

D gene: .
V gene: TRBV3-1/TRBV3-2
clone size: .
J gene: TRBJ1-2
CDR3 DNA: TGTGCCAGCAAAACCAAAGCGGGGGGCTACACCTTC
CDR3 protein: CASKTKAGGYTF

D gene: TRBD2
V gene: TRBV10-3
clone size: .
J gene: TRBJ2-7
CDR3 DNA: TGTGCAATACGGACTAGCGACGAGCAGTACTTC
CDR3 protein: CAIRTSDEQYF

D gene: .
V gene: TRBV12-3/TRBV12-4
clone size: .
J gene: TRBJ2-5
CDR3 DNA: TGTGCCAGCAGTTTCGGACAGCGAAAGACCCAGTACTTC
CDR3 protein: CASSFGQRKTQYF

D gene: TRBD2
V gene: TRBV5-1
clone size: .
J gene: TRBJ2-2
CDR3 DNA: TGCGCCAGCAGCTCTCCTCCGGGACTAGCGGGAGGGGCGAACACCGGGGAGCTGTTTTTT
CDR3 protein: CASSSPPGLAGGANTGELFF

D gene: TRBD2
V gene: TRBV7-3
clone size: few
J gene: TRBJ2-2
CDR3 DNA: TGTGCCAGCAGCTTAAAGGGACTAGCGGGAGTAGGAACCGGGGAGCTGTTTTTT
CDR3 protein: CASSLKGLAGVGTGELFF

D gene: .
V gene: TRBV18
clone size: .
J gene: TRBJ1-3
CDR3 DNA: TGTGCCAGCTCACCACTGGGGACTACTCGAAACACCATATATTTT
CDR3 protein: CASSPLGTTRNTIYF

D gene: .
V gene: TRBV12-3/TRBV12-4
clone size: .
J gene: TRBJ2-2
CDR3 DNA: TGTGCCAGCAGTTTGATTGCGCCCGGGGAGCTGTTTTTT
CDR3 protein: CASSLIAPGELFF

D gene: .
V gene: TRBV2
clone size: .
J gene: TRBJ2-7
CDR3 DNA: TGTGCCAGCAGCCCCTTCCCAGGGGAGCCGTCCGAGCAGTACTTC
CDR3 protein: CASSPFPGEPSEQYF

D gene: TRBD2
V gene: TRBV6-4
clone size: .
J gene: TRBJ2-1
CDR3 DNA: TGTGCCAGCAGTGACTCGAGCGGGGATTACAATGAGCAGTTCTTC
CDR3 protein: CASSDSSGDYNEQFF

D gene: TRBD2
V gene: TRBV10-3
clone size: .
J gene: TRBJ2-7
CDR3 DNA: TGTGCCATCAGTTCGGGACTAGTTGAGGAGCAGTACTTC
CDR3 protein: CAISSGLVEEQYF

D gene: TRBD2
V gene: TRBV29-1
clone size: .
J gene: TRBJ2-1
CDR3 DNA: TGCAGCGTTGTTGGACTAGCGGTCTACAATGAGCAGTTCTTC
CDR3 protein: CSVVGLAVYNEQFF

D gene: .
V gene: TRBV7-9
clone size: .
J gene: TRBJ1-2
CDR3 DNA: TGTGCCAGCAGCTTCGAACAGGCTGGTACCTATGGCTACACCTTC
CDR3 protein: CASSFEQAGTYGYTF

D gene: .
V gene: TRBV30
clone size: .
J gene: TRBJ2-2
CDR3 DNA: TGTGCCTGGAGTGTACAAGAGGGAGGGGAGCTGTTTTTT
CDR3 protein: CAWSVQEGGELFF

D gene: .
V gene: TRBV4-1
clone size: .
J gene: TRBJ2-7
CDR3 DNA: TGCGCCAGCAGCCAAGGACTGAGCAACGAGCAGTACTTC
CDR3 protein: CASSQGLSNEQYF

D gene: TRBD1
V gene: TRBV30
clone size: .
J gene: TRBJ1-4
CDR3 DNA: TGTGCCTGGGGACAGGGAGGTGAAAAACTGTTTTTT
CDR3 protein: CAWGQGGEKLFF

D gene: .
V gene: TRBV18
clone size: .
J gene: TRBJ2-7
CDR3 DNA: TGTGCCAGCTCACCCTCGGGGGGCGACTTTGGGCAGTACTTC
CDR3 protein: CASSPSGGDFGQYF

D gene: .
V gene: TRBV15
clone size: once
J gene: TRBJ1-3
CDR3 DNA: TGTGCCACCAGCCCCGGGACAAAAAACACCATATATTTT
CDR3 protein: CATSPGTKNTIYF

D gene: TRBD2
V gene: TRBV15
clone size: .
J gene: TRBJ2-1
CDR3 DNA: TGTGCCACCAGCACGACTTCTCCGGGACTAGCGGGAGCGACTTCCTACAATGAGCAGTTCTTC
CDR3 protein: CATSTTSPGLAGATSYNEQFF

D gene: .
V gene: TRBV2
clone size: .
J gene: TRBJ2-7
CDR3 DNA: TGTGCCAGCAGCGGCTACGAGCAGTACTTC
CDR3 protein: CASSGYEQYF

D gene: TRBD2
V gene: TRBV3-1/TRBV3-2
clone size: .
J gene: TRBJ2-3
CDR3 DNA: TGTGCCAGCAGCCAAGATCGTCTAGCGGCCACAGATACGCAGTATTTT
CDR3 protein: CASSQDRLAATDTQYF

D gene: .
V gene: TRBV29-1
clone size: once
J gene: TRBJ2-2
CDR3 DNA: TGCAGCGTTGGAAGGCCAGGGGGGACCGGGGAGCTGTTTTTT
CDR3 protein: CSVGRPGGTGELFF

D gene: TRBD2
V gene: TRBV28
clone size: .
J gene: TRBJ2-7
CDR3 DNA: TGTGCCAGCAGTTTATTTGCGGGAGTAAACGAGCAGTACTTC
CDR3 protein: CASSLFAGVNEQYF